One sample yielded the 7 T cell receptor beta chains listed below, sequenced in a study of cytomegalovirus exposure and HLA in healthy donors. The PCR contained 60 Vbeta and 13 Jbeta primers. TCRdb keeps only in-frame clones here, not all; method: immunoSEQ multiplex PCR. The sample includes about 160,000 clones, 80% of them seen just once. Material for sequencing was PBMCs. These receptors were taken from a man aged 30-40 years in good health and CMV-seronegative.

This rearrangement joins TRBV7-9 to TRBJ2-5; 8 bases are a match to TRBD2. The CDR3 runs 15 residues. Trimming removed 5 bases from V and 4 bases from J; junction bases left unmatched: 9. Germline V gene sequence: CDR1 SEHNR, CDR2 FQNEAQ (reference sequence). The chain's CDR3 is CASSPVGRGGETQYF. CDR3 in DNA: TGTGCCAGCAGCCCTGTCGGGAGGGGTGGAGAGACCCAGTACTTC.

The chain joins TRBV6-5 to TRBJ2-7, with 7 bases that match TRBD1. V lost 4 bases, J lost 3 bases, and 3 bases stayed unmatched. This CDR3 has 13 residues. Germline V gene data show CDR1 as MNHEY and CDR2 as SVGAGI. CDR3 loop: CASSLTGHYEQYF. The CDR3 DNA follows: TGTGCCAGCAGTTTGACAGGGCACTACGAGCAGTACTTC.

The rearrangement joins TRBV4-3 to TRBJ2-1; unclear D gene. Germline CDR1 LGHNA, CDR2 YSLEER. V gave up 1 base and J gave up 4 bases, with 8 bases separating them. This CDR3 is 14 amino acids long. The DNA for the CDR3 is TGCGCCAGCAGCCAAGGAACTCAATACAATGAGCAGTTCTTC. Translating it yields CASSQGTQYNEQFF.

The chain recombines TRBV6-5 with TRBJ1-5, with D hard to call. The germline V and J ends were trimmed by 6 bases and 4 bases, with 10 bases remaining between them. This CDR3 region has 13 residues. Germline CDR1 and CDR2: MNHEY and SVGAGI. CDR3 loop: CASRRTSNQPQHF. CDR3 nucleotide sequence: TGTGCCAGCAGGAGGACTTCGAATCAGCCCCAGCATTTT.

V gene TRBV11-2 combines with J gene TRBJ2-5; TRBD2 matches 7 bases. V shed 5 bases, J shed 5 bases, and the junction held 8 bases outside the gene matches. Germline CDR1 and CDR2: SGHAT and FQNNGV. There are 14 residues in the CDR3. The CDR3 spells CASSPTSPRETQYF. The CDR3 DNA is TGTGCCAGCAGCCCGACTAGCCCGAGGGAGACCCAGTACTTC.

In this sample, this clone turned up once. V is TRBV7-9 and J is TRBJ1-1; no clear D gene. CDR3 size: 19 residues. Trimming took off 5 bases at V and 0 bases at J, with 25 bases between the two ends. From germline, CDR1 is SEHNR and CDR2 FQNEAQ (reference sequence). The CDR3 DNA reads TGTGCCAGCAGCGTCGATACACACAGTCTTGGGTATGTGAACACTGAAGCTTTCTTT. Its translation is CASSVDTHSLGYVNTEAFF.

The gene calls are TRBV16 and TRBJ1-4; D is ambiguous. Trimming stripped 4 bases from V and 8 bases from J, with 23 bases between. This CDR3 comprises 17 residues. CDR1 and CDR2 from the germline V gene are KGHSY and FQNENV. CDR3 region: CASSLSSGEGYGEKLFF. The CDR3, as DNA: TGTGCCAGCAGCCTCTCCTCCGGGGAAGGTTATGGAGAAAAACTGTTTTTT. Full variable domain (outside the CDR3, taken from reference TRBV16 and TRBJ1-4): GEEVAQTPKHLVRGEGQKAKLYCAPIKGHSYVFWYQQVLKNEFKFLISFQNENVFDETGMPKERFSAKCLPNSPCSLEIQATKLEDSAVYFCASSLSSGEGYGEKLFFGSGTQLSVL.